This is a list of T cell receptor beta chains from one sample in a study of memory CD4+ T cells and cytomegalovirus serostatus. The repertoire was sequenced with immunoSEQ multiplex PCR; TCRdb's copy has only in-frame clones and lacks some. The table lists tens of thousands of clones, 60% to 80% of them singletons. Material: memory CD4+ T cells from blood. The receptors here all came from an adult in good health and CMV-seronegative. CDR3s include the opening cysteine and the closing phenylalanine or tryptophan. D genes are given only for firm matches. Clone size appears in some rows only: once, few, many, or a class for an expanded clone.

J | V | size | D | CDR3 | DNA
TRBJ1-1 | TRBV7-3 | - | - | CASSPTTASGAFF | TGTGCCAGCAGCCCTACGACAGCCTCAGGCGCTTTCTTT
TRBJ1-6 | TRBV2 | - | TRBD1 | CASSNRQGWNSPLHF | TGTGCCAGCAGCAATAGACAGGGGTGGAATTCACCCCTCCACTTT
TRBJ2-2 | TRBV29-1 | few | TRBD1 | CSVEGDRGRAGELFF | TGCAGCGTTGAAGGGGACAGGGGGCGGGCCGGGGAGCTGTTTTTT
TRBJ2-7 | TRBV9 | - | - | CASSAHPGSSYEQYF | TGTGCCAGCAGCGCCCACCCCGGGAGCTCCTACGAGCAGTACTTC
TRBJ2-5 | TRBV5-4 | - | TRBD2 | CASSSPGLAGGKTQYF | TGTGCCAGCAGCTCCCCGGGACTAGCGGGGGGGAAGACCCAGTACTTC
TRBJ2-3 | TRBV5-4 | - | TRBD2 | CASSLRRQREGSSDTQYF | TGTGCCAGCAGCTTGAGGCGCCAGCGGGAGGGCTCTTCAGATACGCAGTATTTT
TRBJ1-3 | TRBV30 | - | - | CAWRRSSGNTIYF | TGTGCCTGGAGGCGGTCCTCTGGAAACACCATATATTTT
TRBJ1-5 | TRBV5-6 | - | - | CASSSSARADQPQHF | TGTGCCAGCAGCTCATCGGCCAGGGCGGATCAGCCCCAGCATTTT
TRBJ1-4 | TRBV19 | once | - | CASSIIPRADEKLFF | TGTGCCAGTAGTATTATTCCCAGGGCAGATGAAAAACTGTTTTTT
TRBJ1-6 | TRBV5-1 | - | - | CASSLSVRSSYNSPLHF | TGCGCCAGCAGCTTGTCTGTTAGGAGCTCCTATAATTCACCCCTCCACTTT
TRBJ1-4 | TRBV7-9 | - | - | CASSLDGREKLFF | TGTGCCAGCAGCTTAGACGGACGGGAAAAACTGTTTTTT
TRBJ2-3 | TRBV30 | - | - | CAWRGGSTDTQYF | TGTGCCTGGAGAGGGGGGAGCACAGATACGCAGTATTTT
TRBJ2-7 | TRBV28 | few | - | CASISAGGGYEQYF | TGTGCCAGCATCTCGGCAGGGGGGGGCTACGAGCAGTACTTC
TRBJ1-1 | TRBV29-1 | - | - | CSVRPYGNTEAFF | TGCAGCGTTCGCCCATACGGGAACACTGAAGCTTTCTTT
TRBJ1-2 | TRBV2 | - | - | CASSRTEGYTF | TGTGCCAGCAGTCGGACGGAGGGCTACACCTTC
TRBJ2-7 | TRBV29-1 | - | - | CSAQTPGTTEQYF | TGCAGCGCCCAAACCCCCGGGACAACCGAGCAGTACTTC
TRBJ1-5 | TRBV28 | - | - | CASSSRGRSEPQHF | TGTGCCAGCAGCTCCCGTGGGCGGTCGGAGCCCCAGCATTTT
TRBJ2-5 | TRBV5-1 | - | TRBD1 | CASSSQGQGVETQYF | TGCGCCAGCAGCTCGCAAGGACAGGGGGTTGAGACCCAGTACTTC
TRBJ2-7 | TRBV30 | - | - | CAWSAGGARPYEQYF | TGTGCCTGGAGTGCCGGGGGTGCCCGCCCCTACGAGCAGTACTTC
TRBJ1-5 | TRBV28 | - | TRBD1 | CASRSGTGGNQPQHF | TGTGCCAGCAGATCCGGGACAGGGGGCAATCAGCCCCAGCATTTT
TRBJ1-4 | TRBV5-1 | - | - | CASSFGQVNEKLFF | TGCGCCAGCAGCTTCGGCCAGGTCAACGAAAAACTGTTTTTT
TRBJ1-2 | TRBV15 | - | - | CATSRGDNSNYGYTF | TGTGCCACCAGCAGGGGGGACAATTCTAACTATGGCTACACCTTC
TRBJ2-1 | TRBV19 | - | TRBD2 | CASSIRGGSYNEQFF | TGTGCCAGTAGTATCCGGGGGGGTTCCTACAATGAGCAGTTCTTC
TRBJ1-1 | TRBV19 | - | - | CASRLGKNTEAFF | TGTGCCAGTAGGTTAGGAAAGAACACTGAAGCTTTCTTT
TRBJ1-5 | TRBV2 | - | - | CASSARSGNQPQHF | TGTGCCAGCAGTGCTAGGTCGGGGAATCAGCCCCAGCATTTT
TRBJ1-4 | TRBV5-8 | - | - | CASSLWGLEEKLFF | TGTGCCAGCAGCCTTTGGGGACTGGAGGAAAAACTGTTTTTT
TRBJ1-6 | TRBV19 | - | - | CASSIRIGTANSPLHF | TGTGCCAGTAGTATTAGAATAGGCACAGCTAATTCACCCCTCCACTTT
TRBJ1-3 | TRBV25-1 | - | - | CASSGAARGNTIYF | TGTGCCAGCAGTGGGGCCGCCCGGGGAAACACCATATATTTT
TRBJ2-7 | TRBV6-1 | - | TRBD1 | CATVELHRGSYEQYF | TGTGCCACCGTCGAGTTGCACAGGGGCTCCTACGAGCAGTACTTC
TRBJ1-2 | TRBV5-4 | - | - | CASSPTQDSYGYTF | TGTGCCAGCAGCCCCACCCAGGACAGCTATGGCTACACCTTC
TRBJ1-3 | TRBV30 | few | - | CAWSVGSGNTIYF | TGTGCCTGGAGTGTAGGGTCTGGAAACACCATATATTTT
TRBJ2-6 | TRBV4-2 | - | - | CASSQDRGFSGANVLTF | TGTGCCAGCAGCCAAGATAGGGGTTTTTCTGGGGCCAACGTCCTGACTTTC
TRBJ2-1 | TRBV7-9 | - | - | CASSLSQPGYNEQFF | TGTGCCAGCAGCTTATCGCAGCCGGGTTACAATGAGCAGTTCTTC
TRBJ2-5 | TRBV28 | - | - | CASSWNSRVQETQYF | TGTGCCAGCAGTTGGAATAGTAGGGTACAAGAGACCCAGTACTTC
TRBJ1-1 | TRBV11-2 | - | TRBD1 | CASSPGTGPFF | TGTGCCAGCAGCCCCGGGACAGGGCCCTTCTTT
TRBJ2-5 | TRBV5-4 | - | TRBD2 | CASSSGTSGSVTQYF | TGTGCCAGCAGCTCCGGGACTAGCGGGTCGGTGACCCAGTACTTC
TRBJ1-3 | TRBV28 | - | - | CASLTGNTIYF | TGTGCCAGCCTAACTGGAAACACCATATATTTT
TRBJ2-1 | TRBV11-2 | - | TRBD1 | CASSGAGGRGEQFF | TGTGCCAGCAGCGGGGCAGGGGGCCGGGGTGAGCAGTTCTTC
TRBJ2-2 | TRBV9 | - | TRBD2 | CASSVVDSGINGELFF | TGTGCCAGCAGCGTAGTAGACAGCGGGATCAACGGGGAGCTGTTTTTT
TRBJ1-4 | TRBV30 | medium-sized | - | CAWSVRGEKLLF | TGTGCCTGGAGTGTACGGGGGGAGAAGCTACTTTTT
TRBJ2-7 | TRBV10-3 | - | TRBD2 | CAISVTFSGGANIYEQYF | TGTGCCATCAGTGTGACTTTTAGCGGGGGGGCCAATATATACGAGCAGTACTTC
TRBJ1-5 | TRBV28 | once | TRBD1 | CASSLFLRVGTGGRFSNQPQHF | TGTGCCAGCAGTTTATTCCTCAGGGTGGGGACAGGAGGAAGGTTTAGCAATCAGCCCCAGCATTTT
TRBJ1-5 | TRBV10-2 | - | - | CASSERGDQPQHF | TGCGCCAGCAGTGAGAGAGGGGACCAGCCCCAGCATTTT
TRBJ2-5 | TRBV10-1 | - | TRBD2 | CATRDYQETQYF | TGCGCCACCCGGGACTATCAAGAGACCCAGTACTTC
TRBJ2-7 | TRBV6-5 | - | - | CASSAKTGITYEQYF | TGTGCCAGCAGTGCCAAGACCGGGATCACCTACGAGCAGTACTTC
TRBJ1-4 | TRBV7-9 | - | - | CASSFQSAGLKLFF | TGTGCCAGCAGCTTCCAGTCTGCGGGATTAAAACTGTTTTTT
TRBJ2-5 | TRBV30 | - | - | CAWNRRGGETQYF | TGTGCCTGGAATCGGAGAGGGGGTGAGACCCAGTACTTC
TRBJ2-3 | TRBV4-1 | - | - | CASSQEGPSTDTQYF | TGCGCCAGCAGCCAAGAGGGGCCTAGCACAGATACGCAGTATTTT
TRBJ2-2 | TRBV5-1 | - | TRBD2 | CASSPLANANTGELFF | TGCGCCAGCAGCCCACTAGCGAACGCGAACACCGGGGAGCTGTTTTTT
TRBJ1-1 | TRBV7-9 | few | - | CASSLEEGRENTEAFF | TGTGCCAGCAGCTTAGAGGAGGGACGAGAGAACACTGAAGCTTTCTTT
TRBJ1-6 | TRBV15 | - | TRBD1 | CATSIGGTGRNSPLHF | TGTGCCACCAGCATAGGGGGGACAGGGAGGAATTCACCCCTCCACTTT